The source of this TCR beta chain is a study of molecular identifiers for immune sequencing clone quantification. Overall study: Across replicate runs, RNA obtained from about 19,000 or 110,000 naive CD8 cells was divided into five, with four undergoing sequencing.

The CDR3 contains 15 residues. Germline CDR1 reads LGHNA; CDR2 reads YSLEER. Comments on this clonotype: At one end, the junction sequence differs from germline, possibly due to a read error.

The authors built bulk TCR libraries by previously described methods with listed TCR primers. In TCRdb, the PCR reads were re-called with MiXCR into one record per CDR3 protein. The table records more than 300,000 distinct CDR3 sequences, about a fifth of them present only once. Source material: naive CD8+ T cells from blood, with Jurkat cell RNA spiked in. Regarding subset: FACS-sorted CD8+CD4-CCR7+CD45RA+ naive T cells. The sequence came from a human donor in good health. Some libraries in this study had Jurkat cell RNA spiked in. The chain carries TRBV4-3 and TRBJ2-7, with TRBD2 matching 7 bases. The DNA of the CDR3 is TGCGCCGGCAGCCAGGAATGGGACTACCTATACGAGCAGTACTTC. Translation gives CAGSQEWDYLYEQYF.